Listed below are T cell receptor beta chains from one sample, sequenced in a study of T cells in Graves' hyperthyroidism and ophthalmopathy. A single record per CDR3 protein comes from TCRdb applying MiXCR to the multiplex PCR reads. The repertoire holds about 740,000 distinct CDR3 sequences, with 14% as singletons. Sequencing was performed on blood. Source of these receptors: a young woman with Graves' hyperthyroidism. Each CDR3 is given with its conserved first and last residue.

j_call	v_call	cdr3_aa
TRBJ1-2	TRBV6-1	CASSPLGQGAWYGYTF
TRBJ1-1	TRBV4-3	CASSQDSWGNTEAFF
TRBJ2-1	TRBV7-9	CASSPVPGQGFPGSSYNEQFF
TRBJ1-2	TRBV2	CVSSPRTANYGYTF
TRBJ2-3	TRBV29-1	CSVVGDSTDTQYF
TRBJ2-7	TRBV30	CAWSVRDYEQYF
TRBJ2-7	TRBV20-1	CSAREGLAGDEQYF
TRBJ2-7	TRBV24-1	CATSGRGREQYF
TRBJ2-1	TRBV24-1	CATSGTGVYNEQFF
TRBJ1-5	TRBV24-1	CATSDLSPGQINQPQHF
TRBJ1-6	TRBV11-2	CASSLVGGALHF
TRBJ2-7	TRBV18	CASSPRDSSEQYF
TRBJ2-5	TRBV20-1	CSAPRLETQYF
TRBJ1-1	TRBV28	CASSYGGFYAFF
TRBJ1-5	TRBV6-1	CASRLQGGRQPQHF
TRBJ2-1	TRBV6-1	CASTRETGYNEQFF
TRBJ2-7	TRBV5-4	CASSLEGGIGEQYF
TRBJ2-7	TRBV24-1	CAIDNSGIHSYEQYF
TRBJ2-5	TRBV29-1	CISRGGETQYF
TRBJ2-1	TRBV28	CASSLYGSGESSYNEQFF
TRBJ2-5	TRBV20-1	CSAYTGLAQYF
TRBJ1-5	TRBV12-3/TRBV12-4	CASSPGQAYSNQPQHF
TRBJ2-1	TRBV28	CASSPSAGGPRNEQFF
TRBJ2-1	TRBV4-2	CASSHETGTSGRAGLNEQFF
TRBJ1-3	TRBV5-8	CASSPTKTGGSGNTIYF
TRBJ2-1	TRBV7-9	CASSLRGGSPYNEQFF
TRBJ1-4	TRBV20-1	CSASAPHHDQGAAEKLFF
TRBJ2-5	TRBV20-1	CSASPGLAGVVQETQYF
TRBJ1-6	TRBV13	CASSFEKANSPLHF
TRBJ2-1	TRBV7-9	CASSLVFRATYNEQFF
TRBJ2-5	TRBV5-1	CASSAGQGKETQYF
TRBJ2-7	TRBV20-1	CSANPAGAPYEQYF
TRBJ2-5	TRBV4-2	CASSAHPLVWETQYF
TRBJ1-2	TRBV18	CASSPPSGHHGSGYTF
TRBJ2-3	TRBV2	CASRFGTFVDTQYF
TRBJ2-1	TRBV30	CAWRTSGQHREQFF
TRBJ2-1	TRBV3-1	CASSLLDRGEQFF
TRBJ2-1	TRBV7-8	CASSLRRARSSYNEQFF
TRBJ2-7	TRBV20-1	CSASDRGLSSYEQYF
TRBJ2-1	TRBV20-1	CSAREVGFSYNEQFF
TRBJ2-5	TRBV10-3	CAIRRDGKETQYF
TRBJ1-5	TRBV6-4	CASSDSFQPQHF
TRBJ2-3	TRBV19	CASSTGLTDTQYF
TRBJ2-7	TRBV6-1	CASSDSGSGNEQYF
TRBJ2-3	TRBV2	CATTVTSGRSDTQYF
TRBJ1-1	TRBV5-1	CASSLVGGHGEAFF